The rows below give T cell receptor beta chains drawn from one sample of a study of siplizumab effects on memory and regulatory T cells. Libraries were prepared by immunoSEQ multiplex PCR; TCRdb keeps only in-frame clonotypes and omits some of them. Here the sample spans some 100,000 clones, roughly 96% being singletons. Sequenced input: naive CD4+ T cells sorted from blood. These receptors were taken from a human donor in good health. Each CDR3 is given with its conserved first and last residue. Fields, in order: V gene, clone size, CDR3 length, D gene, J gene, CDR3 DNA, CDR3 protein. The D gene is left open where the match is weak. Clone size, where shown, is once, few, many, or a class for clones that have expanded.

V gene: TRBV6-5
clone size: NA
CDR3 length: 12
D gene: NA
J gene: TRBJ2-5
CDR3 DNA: TGTGCCAGCAGTTACAGGGGAGAGACCCAGTACTTC
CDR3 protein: CASSYRGETQYF

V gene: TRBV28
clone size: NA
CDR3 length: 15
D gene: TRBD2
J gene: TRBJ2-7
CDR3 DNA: TGTGCCAGCAGTTCCCTGGGGGGGAGCTCCTACGAGCAGTACTTC
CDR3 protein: CASSSLGGSSYEQYF

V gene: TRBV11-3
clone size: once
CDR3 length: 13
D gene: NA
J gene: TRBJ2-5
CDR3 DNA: TGTGCCAGCAGCGACGACAGGCAAGAGACCCAGTACTTC
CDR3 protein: CASSDDRQETQYF

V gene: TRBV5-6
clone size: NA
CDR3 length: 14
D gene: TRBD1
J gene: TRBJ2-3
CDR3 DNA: TGTGCCAGCAGTTGGGACAGACTCACAGATACGCAGTATTTT
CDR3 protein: CASSWDRLTDTQYF

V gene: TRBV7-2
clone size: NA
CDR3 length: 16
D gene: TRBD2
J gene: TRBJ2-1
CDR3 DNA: TGTGCCAGCAGCTTAGAGGCAGCGGGGGGGCTCAATGAGCAGTTCTTC
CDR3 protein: CASSLEAAGGLNEQFF

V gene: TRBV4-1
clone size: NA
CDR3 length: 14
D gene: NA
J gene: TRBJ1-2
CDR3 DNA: TGCGCCAGCAGCCAAGATCGAGGGAACTATGGCTACACCTTC
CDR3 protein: CASSQDRGNYGYTF

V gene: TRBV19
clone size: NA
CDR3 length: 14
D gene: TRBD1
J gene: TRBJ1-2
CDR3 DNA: TGTGCCAGTAGTACCAGGGACAGGACATACGGCTACACCTTC
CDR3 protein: CASSTRDRTYGYTF

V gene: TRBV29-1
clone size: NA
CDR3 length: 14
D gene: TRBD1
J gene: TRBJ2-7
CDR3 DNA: TGCAGCGTTGGATCCGGGACAGGGGTCAATCAGCAGTACTTC
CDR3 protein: CSVGSGTGVNQQYF

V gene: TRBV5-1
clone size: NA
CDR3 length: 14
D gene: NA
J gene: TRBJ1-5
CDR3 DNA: TGCGCCAGCAGCTGGGGTACGAGCAATCAGCCCCAGCATTTT
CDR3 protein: CASSWGTSNQPQHF

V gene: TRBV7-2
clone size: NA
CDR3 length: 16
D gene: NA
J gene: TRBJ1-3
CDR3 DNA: TGTGCCAGCAGCTTGGTCAATGCCTACCCAGGAAACACCATATATTTT
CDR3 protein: CASSLVNAYPGNTIYF

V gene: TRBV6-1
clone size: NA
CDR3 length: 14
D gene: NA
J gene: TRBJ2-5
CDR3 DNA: TGTGCCAGCAGTGAAGTAGCTAGGGGGGGGACCCAGTACTTC
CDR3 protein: CASSEVARGGTQYF

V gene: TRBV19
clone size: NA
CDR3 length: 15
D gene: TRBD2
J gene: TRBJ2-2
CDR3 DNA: TGTGCCAGTAGTATCCGGGGGGGGGCTGTCGGGGAGCTGTTTTTT
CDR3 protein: CASSIRGGAVGELFF

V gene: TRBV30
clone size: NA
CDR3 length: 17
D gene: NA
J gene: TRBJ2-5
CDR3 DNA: TGTGCCTGGAGTGTACTGGGGAAAGGGGCCTCACAAGAGACCCAGTACTTC
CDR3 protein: CAWSVLGKGASQETQYF

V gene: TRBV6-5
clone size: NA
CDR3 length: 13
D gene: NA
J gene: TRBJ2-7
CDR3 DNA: TGTGCCAGCACCCACGGAGGGGGCTACGAGCAGTACTTC
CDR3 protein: CASTHGGGYEQYF

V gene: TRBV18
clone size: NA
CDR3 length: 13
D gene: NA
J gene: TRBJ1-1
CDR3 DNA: TGTGCCAGCGCTGCCGACACTAACACTGAAGCTTTCTTT
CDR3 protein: CASAADTNTEAFF

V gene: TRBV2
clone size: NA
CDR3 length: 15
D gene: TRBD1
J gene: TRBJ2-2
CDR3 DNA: TGTGCCAGCACAAATACAGGGGCGGCCACCGGGGAGCTGTTTTTT
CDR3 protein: CASTNTGAATGELFF

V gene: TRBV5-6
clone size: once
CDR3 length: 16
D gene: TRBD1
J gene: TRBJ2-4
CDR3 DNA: TGTGCCAGCAGCTACTGGGGACAGATAGCCAAAAACATTCAGTACTTC
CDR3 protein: CASSYWGQIAKNIQYF

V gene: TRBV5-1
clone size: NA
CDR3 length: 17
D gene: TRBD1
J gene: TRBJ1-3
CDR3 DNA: TGCGCCAGCGGAAAGGGGACAGGGTCTCCAGGAGGAAACACCATATATTTT
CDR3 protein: CASGKGTGSPGGNTIYF

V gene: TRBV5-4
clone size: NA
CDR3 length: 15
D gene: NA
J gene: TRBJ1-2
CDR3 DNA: TGTGCCAGCAGCTTGAGTGGGGCACCTAACTATGGCTACACCTTC
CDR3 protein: CASSLSGAPNYGYTF

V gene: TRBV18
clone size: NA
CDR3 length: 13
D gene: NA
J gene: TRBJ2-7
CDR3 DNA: TGTGCCAGCTCACGTGGGGAATCCTACGAGCAGTACTTC
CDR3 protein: CASSRGESYEQYF

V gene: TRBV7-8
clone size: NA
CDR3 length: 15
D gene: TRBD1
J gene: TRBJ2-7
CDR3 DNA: TGTGCCAGCAGCTTAGACCGGACAGGTGTGGACGAGCAGTACTTC
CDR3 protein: CASSLDRTGVDEQYF

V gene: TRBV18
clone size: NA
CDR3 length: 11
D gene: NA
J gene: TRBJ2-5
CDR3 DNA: TGTGCCAGCTCACCAGTAGAGACCCAGTACTTC
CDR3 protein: CASSPVETQYF

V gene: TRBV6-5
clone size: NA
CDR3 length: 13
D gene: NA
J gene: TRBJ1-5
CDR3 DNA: TGTGCCAGCAGTTACTCTAGCAATCAGCCCCAGCATTTT
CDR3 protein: CASSYSSNQPQHF

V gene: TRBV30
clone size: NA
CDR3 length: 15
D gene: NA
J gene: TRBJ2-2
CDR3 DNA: TGTGCCTGGAGGGGCAGAAACTATGATATCGGGGAGCTGTTTTTT
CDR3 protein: CAWRGRNYDIGELFF

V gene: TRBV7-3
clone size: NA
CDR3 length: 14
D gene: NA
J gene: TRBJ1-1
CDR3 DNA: TGTGCCAGCAGCGAACAGGGCCTGAACACTGAAGCTTTCTTT
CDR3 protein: CASSEQGLNTEAFF

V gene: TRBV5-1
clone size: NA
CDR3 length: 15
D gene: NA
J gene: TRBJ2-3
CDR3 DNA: TGCGCCAGCAGCTGGCCGGGACTTTTAACAGAGACGCAGTATTTT
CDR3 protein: CASSWPGLLTETQYF

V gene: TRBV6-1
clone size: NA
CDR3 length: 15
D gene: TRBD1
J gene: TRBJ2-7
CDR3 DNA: TGTGCCAGCAGTAGCACAGGGGGAAGTTGGTACGAGCAGTACTTC
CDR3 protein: CASSSTGGSWYEQYF

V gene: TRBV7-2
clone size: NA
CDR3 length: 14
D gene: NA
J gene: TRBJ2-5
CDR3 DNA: TGTGCCAGCAGCTTAGCGGGGGGCAGGGAGACCCAGTACTTC
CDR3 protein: CASSLAGGRETQYF

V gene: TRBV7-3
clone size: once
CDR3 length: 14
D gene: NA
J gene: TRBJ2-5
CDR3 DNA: TGTGCCAGCAGCTTAACAATTTCCCAAGAGACCCAGTACTTC
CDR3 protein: CASSLTISQETQYF

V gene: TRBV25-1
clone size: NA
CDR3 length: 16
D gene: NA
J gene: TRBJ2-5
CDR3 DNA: TGTGCCAGCAGTTCCCACGGTGGGCCGTACCAAGAGACCCAGTACTTC
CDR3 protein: CASSSHGGPYQETQYF

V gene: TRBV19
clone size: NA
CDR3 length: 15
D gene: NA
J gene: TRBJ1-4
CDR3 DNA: TGTGCCAGTAGTATAGGCCGGGTGGCGTTGGAGAAACTGTTTTTT
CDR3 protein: CASSIGRVALEKLFF

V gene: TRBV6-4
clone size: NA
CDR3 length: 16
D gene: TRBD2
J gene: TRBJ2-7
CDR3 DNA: TGTGCCAGCAGTGGACCGACTAGCGGGGGACCCTACGAGCAGTACTTC
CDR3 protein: CASSGPTSGGPYEQYF

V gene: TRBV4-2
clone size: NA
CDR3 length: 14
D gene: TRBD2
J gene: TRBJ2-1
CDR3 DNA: TGTGCCAGCAGCCTAGCGGGGGGGCCCAATGAGCAGTTCTTC
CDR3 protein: CASSLAGGPNEQFF

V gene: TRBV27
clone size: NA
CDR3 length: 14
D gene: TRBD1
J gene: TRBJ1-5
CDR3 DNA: TGTGCCAGCAGTCAACAGGGGACAAATCAGCCCCAGCATTTT
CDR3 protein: CASSQQGTNQPQHF

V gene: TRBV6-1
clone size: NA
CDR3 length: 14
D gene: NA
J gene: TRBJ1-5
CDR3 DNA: TGTGCCGCGACCGAGGGGCAGGGCAATCAGCCCCAGCATTTT
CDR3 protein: CAATEGQGNQPQHF

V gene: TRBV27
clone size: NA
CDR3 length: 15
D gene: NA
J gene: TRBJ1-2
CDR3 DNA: TGTGCCAGCAGGGACCCAGGACGGGCTAACTATGGCTACACCTTC
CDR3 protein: CASRDPGRANYGYTF

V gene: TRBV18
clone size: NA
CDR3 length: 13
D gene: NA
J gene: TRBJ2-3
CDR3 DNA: TGTGCCAGCTCACCATGGGGGGCTCAGGTGCAGTATTTT
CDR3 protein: CASSPWGAQVQYF

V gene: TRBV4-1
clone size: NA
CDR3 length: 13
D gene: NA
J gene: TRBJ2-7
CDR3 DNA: TGCGCCAGCAGCCAAGATACCCTCTACGAGCAGTACTTC
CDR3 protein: CASSQDTLYEQYF

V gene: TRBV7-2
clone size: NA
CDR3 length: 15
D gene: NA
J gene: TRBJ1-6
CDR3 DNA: TGTGCCAGCAGCTTTCGACCAGGCCCGAATTCACCCCTCCACTTT
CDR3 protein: CASSFRPGPNSPLHF

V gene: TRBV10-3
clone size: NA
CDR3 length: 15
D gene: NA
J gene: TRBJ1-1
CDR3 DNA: TGTGCCATCAGTGATAGGGGAGGGGTGAACACTGAAGCTTTCTTT
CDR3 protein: CAISDRGGVNTEAFF

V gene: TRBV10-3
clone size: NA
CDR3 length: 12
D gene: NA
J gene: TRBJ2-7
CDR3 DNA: TGTGCCATCAGCTACTTTTCCGGGGAGCAGTACTTC
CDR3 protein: CAISYFSGEQYF

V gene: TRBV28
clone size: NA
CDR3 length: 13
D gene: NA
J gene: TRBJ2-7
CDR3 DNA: TGTGCCAGCAGTTTCGTCAGGGGCTACGAGCAGTACTTC
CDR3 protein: CASSFVRGYEQYF

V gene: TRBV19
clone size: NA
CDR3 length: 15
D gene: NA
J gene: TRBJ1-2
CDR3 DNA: TGTGCCAGTACCCTCCTCCCCCGGGTGGACTATGGCTACACCTTC
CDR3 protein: CASTLLPRVDYGYTF

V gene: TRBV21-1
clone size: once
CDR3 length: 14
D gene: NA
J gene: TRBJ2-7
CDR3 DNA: TGTGCCAGCAGCAGACGGCCAGCCTCCTACGAGCAGTACTTC
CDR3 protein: CASSRRPASYEQYF

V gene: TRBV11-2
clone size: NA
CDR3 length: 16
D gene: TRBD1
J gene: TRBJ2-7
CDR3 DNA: TGTGCCAGCAGCTTAGCCCACCCCCCGACAGGGTACGAGCAGTACTTC
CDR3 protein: CASSLAHPPTGYEQYF

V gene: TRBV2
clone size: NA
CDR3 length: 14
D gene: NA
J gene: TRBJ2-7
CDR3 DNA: TGTGCCAGCAGTGAAGGAACTTATCGGGGCGAGCAGTACTTC
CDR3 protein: CASSEGTYRGEQYF

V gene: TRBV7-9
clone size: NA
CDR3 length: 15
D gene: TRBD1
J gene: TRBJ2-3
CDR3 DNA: TGTGCCAGCAGCTTAGTTGGGACAGGGGCAGATACGCAGTATTTT
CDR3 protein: CASSLVGTGADTQYF

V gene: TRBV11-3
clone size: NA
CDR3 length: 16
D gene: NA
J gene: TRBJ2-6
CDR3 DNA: TGTGCCAGCAGCTTTTCGATCATCTCTGGGGCCAACGTCCTGACTTTC
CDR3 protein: CASSFSIISGANVLTF

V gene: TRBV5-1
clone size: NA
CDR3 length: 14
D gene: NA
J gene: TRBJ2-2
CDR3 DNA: TGCGCCAGCAGCTGGACAAGAAACACCGGGGAGCTGTTTTTT
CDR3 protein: CASSWTRNTGELFF

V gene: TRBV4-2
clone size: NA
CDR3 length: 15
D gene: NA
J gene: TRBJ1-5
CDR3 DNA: TGTGCCAGCAGCCAAGAAGGTCCGGGGGTTCAGCCCCAGCATTTT
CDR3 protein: CASSQEGPGVQPQHF

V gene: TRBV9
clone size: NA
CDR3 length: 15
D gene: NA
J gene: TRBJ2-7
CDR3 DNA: TGTGCCAGCAGCGTAGGGGATAGCGCCTCCTACGAGCAGTACTTC
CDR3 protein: CASSVGDSASYEQYF

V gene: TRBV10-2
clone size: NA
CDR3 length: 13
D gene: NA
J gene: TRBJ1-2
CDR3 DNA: TGCGCCAGCAGGCGGGGGCCTGGCTATGGCTACACCTTC
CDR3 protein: CASRRGPGYGYTF

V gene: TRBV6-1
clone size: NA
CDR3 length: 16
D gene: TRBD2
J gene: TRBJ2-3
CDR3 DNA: TGTGCCAGCAGTGAAATTAGCGGGGGGGCCTTAGATACGCAGTATTTT
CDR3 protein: CASSEISGGALDTQYF